This passage covers 29 T cell receptor beta chains from one sample sequenced in a study of cytomegalovirus exposure and HLA in healthy donors. PCR involved 60 Vbeta and 13 Jbeta primers. Produced via immunoSEQ multiplex PCR; TCRdb's table is partial and in-frame only. The data contain about 150,000 clones, over 70% of them singletons. Sequences were obtained from PBMCs. The receptors were gathered from a man aged 25 to 40 in good health and CMV-seronegative.

The chain employs TRBV5-6 and TRBJ1-6, with 9 bases matching TRBD1. Germline V gene data show CDR1 as SGHDT and CDR2 as YYEEEE. J gave up 9 bases and V 3 bases, and 4 bases lay outside the gene matches. The CDR3 runs 14 residues. Here the CDR3 reads CASSYGTGISPLHF. CDR3 nucleotides: TGTGCCAGCAGCTACGGGACAGGGATTTCACCCCTCCACTTT.

This clone appeared a single time. CDR3 sequence (DNA): TGCGCCAGCAGCTTGCAAGGGACAGGGCTTTCAGTAGATACGCAGTATTTT. It is translated as CASSLQGTGLSVDTQYF. The chain has TRBV5-1 and TRBJ2-3; 9 bases line up with TRBD1. After removal of 1 base from V and 5 bases from J, the junction contained 11 bases not matched to a gene. In germline, CDR1 is SGHRS, CDR2 YFSETQ. CDR3 size: 17 residues. Using reference TRBV5-1 and TRBJ2-3 for the parts outside the CDR3, the full variable domain is KAGVTQTPRYLIKTRGQQVTLSCSPISGHRSVSWYQQTPGQGLQFLFEYFSETQRNKGNFPGRFSGRQFSNSRSEMNVSTLELGDSALYLCASSLQGTGLSVDTQYFGPGTRLTVL.

This chain connects TRBV27 to TRBJ2-7; a possible D gene is TRBD1 (6 bases). The CDR3 totals 12 residues. CDR1 and CDR2 (germline): MNHEY, SMNVEV (reference sequence). V gave up 2 bases and J gave up 12 bases, with 14 bases separating them. The CDR3 here is CASSLGTTQRYF. CDR3 bases: TGTGCCAGCAGTTTAGGGACAACGCAGCGGTACTTC.

V is TRBV28 and J is TRBJ1-6; 11 nucleotides align to TRBD1. Germline CDR1 MDHEN, CDR2 SYDVKM. V shed 6 bases, J shed 10 bases, and the junction held 5 bases outside the gene matches. The CDR3 has 14 amino acids. The CDR3 sequence: CASSQDRGHSPLHF. CDR3 coding DNA: TGTGCCAGCAGCCAGGACAGGGGGCACTCACCCCTCCACTTT. Combining the CDR3 with reference TRBV28 and TRBJ1-6 gives the whole variable domain DVKVTQSSRYLVKRTGEKVFLECVQDMDHENMFWYRQDPGLGLRLIYFSYDVKMKEKGDIPEGYSVSREKKERFSLILESASTNQTSMYLCASSQDRGHSPLHFGNGTRLTVT.

The sample holds a few counts of this clone. The gene calls are TRBV28 and TRBJ2-4, with a tentative D call TRBD1 (6 bases). Germline loops: CDR1 MDHEN, CDR2 SYDVKM. CDR3 length equals 15 residues. V was pared by 7 bases and J by 3 bases, with 16 bases between. The CDR3 sequence: CASNPTQGIKNIQYF. The CDR3 nucleotides read TGTGCCAGCAACCCGACACAGGGTATCAAAAACATTCAGTACTTC.

This clone was detected a few times. V usage is TRBV6-4 and J usage is TRBJ1-5, with 7 positions matching TRBD1. With 0 bases clipped from V and 0 bases from J, the junction kept 14 bases outside the gene matches. This CDR3 spans 20 amino acids. The germline gives CDR1 MRHNA, CDR2 SNTAGT. For the CDR3, the DNA is TGTGCCAGCAGTGACTCGAAGGCGGAACAGGGGATCGGTAGCAATCAGCCCCAGCATTTT. Translation: CASSDSKAEQGIGSNQPQHF.

V is TRBV7-9 and J is TRBJ2-7, with D possibly matching TRBD2 (6 bases). The CDR3 is 12 amino acids. The germline CDR1 and CDR2 sequences are SEHNR and FQNEAQ (reference sequence). V dropped 3 bases and J dropped 6 bases, with 9 bases sitting between them. In DNA form, the CDR3 reads TGTGCCAGCAGCTTGGGAGGAGCCGAGCAGTACTTC. Its protein product is CASSLGGAEQYF.

The gene calls are TRBV7-2 and TRBJ2-5, with TRBD1 as a possible D gene (6 bases). CDR3 length: 16 amino acids. Trimming took 5 bases from V and 5 from J, leaving 21 bases between them. From germline, CDR1 is SGHTA and CDR2 FQGNSA. CDR3 residues: CASSQRQGSVRETQYF. The DNA for the CDR3 is TGTGCCAGCAGCCAGCGGCAGGGGTCAGTACGGGAGACCCAGTACTTC.

This rearrangement joins TRBV6-1 to TRBJ2-7, with a tentative D call TRBD1 (5 bases). Per the germline V gene, CDR1 is MNHNS and CDR2 is SASEGT. The CDR3 length is 14 residues. With 3 bases removed from V and 5 bases from J, the gap between germline ends came to 14 bases. The CDR3 DNA reads as TGTGCCAGCAGTGATTCAGGGTCCGGCAACGAGCAGTACTTC. Protein sequence: CASSDSGSGNEQYF.

The chain couples TRBV5-1 to TRBJ2-7, with D unresolved. In germline, CDR1 is SGHRS, CDR2 YFSETQ. The V and J ends lost 4 bases and 0 bases respectively, with 17 bases between them. CDR3 length: 16 residues. The chain's CDR3 is CASSGSFETSSYEQYF. As DNA, the CDR3 is TGCGCCAGCAGCGGAAGTTTTGAGACATCCTCCTACGAGCAGTACTTC.

This chain connects TRBV2 to TRBJ1-5, with D maybe TRBD1 (6 bases). CDR1 is SNHLY, CDR2 FYNNEI, per germline. The V end was cut by 5 bases, the J end by 7 bases, with 18 bases between. The CDR3 covers 15 residues. Here the CDR3 DNA reads TGTGCCAGCAGTTGGGTCAGGGGATCAGGACAGCCCCAGCATTTT. This encodes CASSWVRGSGQPQHF.

V and J are TRBV10-1 and TRBJ1-1; TRBD1 matches 9 bases. CDR3 length: 17 amino acids. Per germline, CDR1 WNHNN and CDR2 SYGVQD (reference sequence). After removal of 3 bases from V and 0 bases from J, the junction contained 8 bases not matched to a gene. CDR3 region: CASSEPGQGGVNTEAFF. The CDR3 nucleotides are TGCGCCAGCAGTGAACCGGGACAGGGTGGAGTGAACACTGAAGCTTTCTTT.

The V gene is TRBV7-3, the J gene TRBJ1-1; no firm D call. V dropped 5 bases and J dropped 5 bases, with 12 bases sitting between them. The CDR3 has 13 amino acids. Germline-derived CDR1 and CDR2 are SGHTA and FQGTGA. CDR3 sequence reads: CASSLARGTEAFF. CDR3 sequence (DNA): TGTGCCAGCAGCCTAGCCAGAGGGACTGAAGCTTTCTTT.

The chain is built from TRBV19 and TRBJ2-1, with 13 nucleotides matching TRBD2. Germline V gene data show CDR1 as LNHDA and CDR2 as SQIVND (reference sequence). The CDR3 has 22 amino acids. The V gene end was trimmed by 1 base and the J gene end by 4 bases; junction bases not matched to a gene: 19. Here the CDR3 DNA reads TGTGCCAGTAGTATAGGCCTAACCGGGACTAGCGGGGAGCTTACACGGTACAATGAGCAGTTCTTC. Translation: CASSIGLTGTSGELTRYNEQFF.

The V gene is TRBV6-5, the J gene TRBJ2-1, with D possibly TRBD2 on 5 matching bases. The CDR3 totals 12 residues. Germline lookup yields CDR1 MNHEY and CDR2 SVGAGI. Trimming stripped 5 bases from V and 9 bases from J, with 11 bases between. The CDR3 nucleotides read TGTGCCAGCAGTCCCTTAGGAGGTGAGCAGTTCTTC. Protein product: CASSPLGGEQFF.

This chain connects TRBV5-4 to TRBJ2-7; 7 bases line up with TRBD2. Per the germline V gene, CDR1 is SGHNT and CDR2 is YYREEE (reference sequence). The CDR3 runs 15 residues. J gave up 1 base and V 4 bases, and 8 bases lay outside the gene matches. The CDR3 nucleotides read TGTGCCAGCAGCCCCCGGGGAGGGCGTTCCTACGAGCAGTACTTC. Protein product: CASSPRGGRSYEQYF.

V and J are TRBV19 and TRBJ2-2; 7 bases align to TRBD1. The CDR3 is 15 residues long. Germline V gene lookup returns CDR1 LNHDA and CDR2 SQIVND (reference sequence). Losses at the gene ends were 2 bases for V and 4 bases for J; bases not matched to a gene: 4. CDR3 region: CASSIPTGFTGELFF. CDR3 sequence (DNA): TGTGCCAGTAGTATACCGACAGGGTTCACCGGGGAGCTGTTTTTT.

The table lists this clone with a few counts. This chain links TRBV5-1 with TRBJ2-5; D remains ambiguous. The V gene lost 5 bases and the J gene lost 5 bases, with 7 bases spanning the gap. Germline CDR1 is SGHRS and CDR2 is YFSETQ. This CDR3 has 11 residues. The CDR3 nucleotides read TGCGCCAGCAGTGAGATGGAGACCCAGTACTTC. Its protein is CASSEMETQYF.

V usage is TRBV4-3 and J usage is TRBJ2-3; the match to TRBD2 covers 10 bases. The germline V gene encodes CDR1 LGHNA and CDR2 YSLEER. The ends lost 0 bases at V and 0 bases at J; junction bases unmatched: 6. The length of the CDR3 is 18 residues. The CDR3 sequence: CASSQELRGLASTDTQYF. CDR3 sequence (DNA): TGCGCCAGCAGCCAAGAACTTCGGGGACTAGCGAGCACAGATACGCAGTATTTT.

About this clone: At one boundary the junction diverges from the germline segment, which might be a read error. The chain joins TRBV7-8 to TRBJ1-5; TRBD1 might be the D (6 bases). Per germline, CDR1 SGHVS and CDR2 FQNEAQ. CDR3 length equals 13 residues. The CDR3 region has the DNA TGTGCCAGCAGCTTAGGAGGGGGTCAGCCCCAGAATTTT. This gives the protein CASSLGGGQPQNF.

The rearrangement uses TRBV25-1 and TRBJ2-5; 7 nucleotides match TRBD1. The CDR3 spans 16 residues. CDR1 is MGHDK, CDR2 SYGVNS, per germline. Losses at the gene ends were 4 bases for V and 3 bases for J; bases not matched to a gene: 11. The chain's CDR3 is CASSVHQWDRKETQYF. The DNA for the CDR3 is TGTGCCAGCAGTGTTCACCAATGGGACAGAAAAGAGACCCAGTACTTC.

The chain has TRBV19 and TRBJ1-2; 8 nucleotides line up with TRBD1. J was trimmed by 7 bases and V by 3 bases; bases with no gene match: 7. This CDR3 spans 14 amino acids. CDR1 LNHDA and CDR2 SQIVND come from the germline V gene (reference sequence). CDR3 sequence reads: CASSMPDRGFGYTF. The CDR3 DNA reads TGTGCCAGTAGTATGCCCGACAGGGGTTTTGGCTACACCTTC.

The CDR3, as DNA: TGTGCCAGCAGCTCTCCCTCCTACGAGCAGTACTTC. This translates into CASSSPSYEQYF. The chain employs TRBV5-6 and TRBJ2-7; D is unclear. Germline-derived CDR1 and CDR2 are SGHDT and YYEEEE. Trimming stripped 3 bases from V and 0 bases from J, with 4 bases between. The CDR3 has 12 residues.

This chain connects TRBV6-1 to TRBJ2-2, with 7 bases fitting TRBD2. The V and J ends lost 3 bases and 5 bases, in that order; junction bases with no gene match: 3. This CDR3 region has 14 residues. Germline lookup yields CDR1 MNHNS and CDR2 SASEGT. The CDR3 loop is CASSDTSVTGELFF. In nucleotides, the CDR3 is TGTGCCAGCAGTGACACTAGCGTAACCGGGGAGCTGTTTTTT.

The gene calls are TRBV12-5 and TRBJ2-2, with unresolved D. The V gene lost 2 bases and the J gene lost 5 bases, with 6 bases spanning the gap. This CDR3 is 13 amino acids long. Germline V lookup: CDR1 LGHNT, CDR2 FRNRAP. This CDR3 reads CASGLLGTGELFF. Here the CDR3 DNA reads TGTGCTAGTGGTTTGCTCGGTACCGGGGAGCTGTTTTTT.

The chain has TRBV5-8 and TRBJ2-7; TRBD2 agrees at 9 bases. V was clipped by 4 bases and J by 7 bases; unmatched bases: 24. Germline V gene sequence: CDR1 SGHTS, CDR2 YDEGEE. CDR3 length: 19 amino acids. DNA for the CDR3: TGTGCCAGCAGCCCCCAGCGGGGGGCGATCTCTAGTTCCTCCTGGGAGCAGTACTTC. It codes for CASSPQRGAISSSSWEQYF.

This rearrangement joins TRBV6-1 to TRBJ2-7; D is perhaps TRBD1 (6 bases). Trimming pared 5 bases from V and 7 bases from J, leaving 15 bases between. The germline V gene has CDR1 MNHNS and CDR2 SASEGT. The CDR3 runs to 13 residues. The CDR3 reads CASSPTGIGEQYF. The DNA of the CDR3 is TGTGCCAGCAGTCCTACAGGGATCGGGGAGCAGTACTTC.

A single count supports this clone. The chain couples TRBV7-7 to TRBJ2-6, with TRBD1 matching over 12 bases. The CDR3 is made up of 18 amino acids. V was clipped by 5 bases and J by 0 bases; unmatched bases: 5. The germline V gene encodes CDR1 SSHAT and CDR2 FNYEAQ (reference sequence). CDR3 nucleotides: TGTGCCAGCAGCACAGGGACAGGGGGCGCCTCTGGGGCCAACGTCCTGACTTTC. Protein sequence: CASSTGTGGASGANVLTF.

The CDR3 DNA follows: TGTGCCAGCCGAGAAGGGGGGGGTTCTGGGGCCAACGTCCTGACTTTC. Its protein product is CASREGGGSGANVLTF. The V and J genes are TRBV28 and TRBJ2-6, with D perhaps TRBD2 (7 bases). Germline V CDR1 and CDR2: MDHEN, SYDVKM. This CDR3 has 16 residues. V lost 8 bases, J lost 1 base, and 15 bases lay in between.